This TCR beta chain is from a study of technical replicates of blood from several donors. TCRdb's copy holds only in-frame clones and misses some; the assay was immunoSEQ multiplex PCR. In the table there are 75,000 to 95,000 clones, 90% to 96% of which are singletons. The CDR3 covers 15 residues. Germline V gene lookup returns CDR1 MNHEY and CDR2 SMNVEV (reference sequence). V lost 7 bases, J lost 3 bases, and 18 bases lay in between. Sequenced input: T cells isolated from PBMCs. The origin of this receptor is a human donor in good health. The chain links TRBV27 to TRBJ2-5; weak D call: TRBD2 (6 bases). In nucleotides, the CDR3 is TGTGCCAGCAAGAGTCCCTCCGGGACTGAAGAGACCCAGTACTTC. Protein sequence: CASKSPSGTEETQYF.